What follows describes a single T cell receptor beta chain. Trimming took 4 bases from V and 10 from J; bases not matched to a gene: 10. This CDR3 comprises 14 residues. Germline V CDR1 and CDR2: MGHRA, YSYEKL. Sequenced by immunoSEQ multiplex PCR; TCRdb stores in-frame clones only, minus some. The sample shows fewer than 40,000 clones, roughly 92% of them seen only once. This sample was included in a study of control samples from healthy donors and cancer patients. Sequencing was done on a sample of PBMCs. This receptor was taken from a man aged 35-49 years with colorectal cancer. The V gene is TRBV4-1, the J gene TRBJ1-1, with TRBD1 matching 9 bases. The CDR3 protein is CASSLRPGQGGAFF. The CDR3 DNA follows: TGCGCCAGCAGCCTCCGCCCGGGACAGGGCGGAGCTTTCTTT.